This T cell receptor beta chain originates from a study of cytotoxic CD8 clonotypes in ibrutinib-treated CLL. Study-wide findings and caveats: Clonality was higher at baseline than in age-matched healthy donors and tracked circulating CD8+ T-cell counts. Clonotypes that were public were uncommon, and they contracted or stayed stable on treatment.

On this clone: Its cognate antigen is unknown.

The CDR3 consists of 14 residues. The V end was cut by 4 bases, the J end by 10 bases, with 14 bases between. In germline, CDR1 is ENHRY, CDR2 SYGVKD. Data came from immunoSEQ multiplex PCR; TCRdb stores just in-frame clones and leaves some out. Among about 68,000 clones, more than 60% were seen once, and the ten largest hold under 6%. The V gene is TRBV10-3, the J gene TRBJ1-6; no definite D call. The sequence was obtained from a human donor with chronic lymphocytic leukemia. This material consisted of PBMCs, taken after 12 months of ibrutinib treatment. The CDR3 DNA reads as TGTGCCATCAGTGTGCAGGCGAGCGCCTCACCCCTCCACTTT. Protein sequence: CAISVQASASPLHF.